This T cell receptor (beta chain) was found in a study of blood T cells in healthy people across ages. Study outcomes and limitations: Investigators treated diversity estimates from one million T cells as underestimates. In long-lived donors, naive CD4+ cell counts and diversity exceeded those of aged donors.

Of note for this clonotype: The target antigen is unknown.

From germline, CDR1 is MDHEN and CDR2 SYDVKM. V was cut by 3 bases and J by 4 bases, with 17 bases left in between. CDR3 length equals 16 residues. PCR was performed a second time for about 7 to 11 cycles using a sample-barcoded 5' primer and a J-beta primer mix. TCRdb re-called the 5' RACE reads through MiXCR, storing one row per CDR3 protein. The data show over 1,300,000 distinct CDR3 sequences, around 55% seen once. The clonotype originates from a man between 18 and 29 years old in good health. Sequencing was done on a sample of blood. This chain connects TRBV28 to TRBJ2-3; D assignment may be TRBD1 or TRBD2 (5 bases each). The chain's CDR3 is CASSFTGRPSADTQYF. Here the CDR3 DNA reads TGTGCCAGCAGTTTCACGGGACGGCCGTCAGCAGATACGCAGTATTTT.